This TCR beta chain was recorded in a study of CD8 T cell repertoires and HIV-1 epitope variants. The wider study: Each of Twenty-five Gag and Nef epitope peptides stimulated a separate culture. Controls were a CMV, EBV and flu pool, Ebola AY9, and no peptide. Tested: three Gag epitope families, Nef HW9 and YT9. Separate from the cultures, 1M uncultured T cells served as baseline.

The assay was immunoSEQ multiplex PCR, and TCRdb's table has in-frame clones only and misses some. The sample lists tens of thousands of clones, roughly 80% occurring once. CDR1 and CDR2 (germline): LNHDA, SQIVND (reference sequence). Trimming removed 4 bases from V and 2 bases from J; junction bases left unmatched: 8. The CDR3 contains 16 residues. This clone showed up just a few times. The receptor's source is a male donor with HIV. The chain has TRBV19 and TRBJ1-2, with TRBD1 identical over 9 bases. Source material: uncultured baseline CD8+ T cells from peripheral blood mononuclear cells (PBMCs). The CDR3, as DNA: TGTGCCAGTAGTAGCCACCCGACAGGGGGGAACTATGGCTACACCTTC. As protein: CASSSHPTGGNYGYTF.